The 28 T cell receptor beta chains presented below share a single source sample, sequenced in a study of T cell responses to AZD1222 COVID-19 vaccine. TCRdb's copy holds only in-frame clones and misses some; the assay was immunoSEQ multiplex PCR. Of around 180,000 clones in the sample, 85% to 90% were seen once. The starting material was peripheral blood, obtained on day 0 of AZD1222 vaccination. These TCRs come from an adult in good health.

The gene calls are TRBV6-4 and TRBJ2-2, with D unresolved. The CDR3 contains 13 residues. V lost 2 bases, J lost 1 base, and 2 bases lay in between. Germline-derived CDR1 and CDR2 are MRHNA and SNTAGT. The CDR3 nucleotides are TGTGCCAGCAGTGACCGGAACACCGGGGAGCTGTTTTTT. Translation: CASSDRNTGELFF.

The genes are TRBV10-3 and TRBJ1-1; D is undetermined. Between the trimmed V and J ends, which lost 7 bases and 0 bases, there was a span of 12 bases. There are 14 residues in the CDR3. Per germline, CDR1 ENHRY and CDR2 SYGVKD. CDR3 amino acids: CAINDPGMNTEAFF. The CDR3 nucleotides read TGTGCCATCAACGATCCGGGGATGAACACTGAAGCTTTCTTT.

This clone appeared a single time. The chain recombines TRBV6-6 with TRBJ1-6; TRBD1 matches 8 bases. Germline V gene data show CDR1 as MNHNY and CDR2 as SVGAGI (reference sequence). The CDR3 has 14 residues. V shed 5 bases and J 11 bases; nucleotides not matched to a gene: 8. The CDR3 spells CASSPGQGPAPLHF. CDR3 nucleotides: TGTGCCAGCAGTCCTGGACAGGGTCCCGCACCCCTCCACTTT.

The V gene is TRBV11-2, the J gene TRBJ1-2; tentatively, D is TRBD1 (5 bases). Between the trimmed V and J ends, which lost 6 bases and 0 bases, there was a span of 11 bases. Germline assignment: CDR1 SGHAT and CDR2 FQNNGV. The CDR3 totals 14 residues. Here the CDR3 DNA reads TGTGCCAGCAGTCGAACGGACACTAACTATGGCTACACCTTC. Translating it yields CASSRTDTNYGYTF. Full variable domain (outside the CDR3, taken from reference TRBV11-2 and TRBJ1-2): EAGVAQSPRYKIIEKRQSVAFWCNPISGHATLYWYQQILGQGPKLLIQFQNNGVVDDSQLPKDRFSAERLKGVDSTLKIQPAKLEDSAVYLCASSRTDTNYGYTFGSGTRLTVV.

In the case of this clone: Other nucleotide sequences from this sample produce the same CDR3. In DNA form, the CDR3 reads TGCGCCAGCAGCCAAGTCGGGGCAGATACGCAGTATTTT. Translating it yields CASSQVGADTQYF. The chain uses TRBV4-1 and TRBJ2-3; a weak D match, TRBD2 (5 bases). Germline V gives CDR1 MGHRA, CDR2 YSYEKL. V dropped 1 base and J dropped 4 bases, with 6 bases sitting between them. The CDR3 sequence is 13 residues long.

Written as DNA, the CDR3 is TGTGCCTGCCGGAATCAGCCCCAGCATTTT. This encodes CACRNQPQHF. V usage is TRBV5-4 and J usage is TRBJ1-5; no definite D call. The V end was cut by 10 bases, the J end by 4 bases, with 6 bases between. The germline V gene encodes CDR1 SGHNT and CDR2 YYREEE (reference sequence). The CDR3 consists of 10 residues.

DNA for the CDR3: TGTGCCAGCAGTTACCGAACAGTCACAGATACGCAGTATTTT. Residues: CASSYRTVTDTQYF. The chain recombines TRBV6-5 with TRBJ2-3; D unclear. Per germline, CDR1 MNHEY and CDR2 SVGAGI. The CDR3 length is 14 residues. Trimming pared 2 bases from V and 2 bases from J, leaving 8 bases between.

The rearrangement uses TRBV6-2 or TRBV6-3 and TRBJ1-6; 7 bases align to TRBD1. Germline CDR1 is MNHEY and CDR2 is SVGEGT. V was pared by 0 bases and J by 8 bases, with 10 bases of the junction left unmatched. The CDR3 consists of 17 residues. CDR3 sequence (DNA): TGTGCCAGCAGTTACTCTAACAGGGGCCGTCGGGATTCACCCCTCCACTTT. It is translated as CASSYSNRGRRDSPLHF.

The V call is TRBV11-3, the J call TRBJ1-2; D unclear. The CDR3 is 12 amino acids. Germline CDR1 SGHNT, CDR2 YENEEA. V was cut by 5 bases and J by 8 bases, with 12 bases left in between. CDR3 region: CASSSSLRGYTF. The CDR3 DNA reads TGTGCCAGCAGCAGCTCCCTACGGGGCTACACCTTC.

The chain couples TRBV30 to TRBJ1-1; tentatively, D is TRBD1 (6 bases). This CDR3 has 14 amino acids. The V and J ends lost 7 bases and 11 bases respectively, with 26 bases between them. CDR1 is GTSNPN and CDR2 is SVGIG in the germline V gene (reference sequence). The chain's CDR3 is CASKRGAGPLMAFF. The CDR3 bases are TGTGCCTCCAAGAGGGGGGCCGGGCCCCTGATGGCTTTCTTT.

The rearrangement uses TRBV7-9 and TRBJ1-1, with D possibly TRBD1 on 5 matching bases. In germline, CDR1 is SEHNR, CDR2 FQNEAQ (reference sequence). CDR3 length: 12 amino acids. Trimming took off 1 base at V and 5 bases at J, with 5 bases between the two ends. This CDR3 is CASSLDRTEAFF. In nucleotides, the CDR3 is TGTGCCAGCAGCTTAGACAGGACTGAAGCTTTCTTT.

The rearrangement joins TRBV11-1 to TRBJ1-1; no reliable D call. Germline V CDR1 and CDR2: SGHAT, FQDESV (reference sequence). Trimming removed 5 bases from V and 7 bases from J, with 11 bases in between. The CDR3 totals 12 residues. The CDR3 is CASSPARGEAFF. The CDR3 nucleotides are TGTGCCAGCAGCCCCGCGCGGGGTGAAGCTTTCTTT.

The chain is built from TRBV7-2 and TRBJ2-5; TRBD2 matches 10 bases. The V segment lost 5 bases and the J segment 1 base; nucleotides outside the gene matches: 7. Germline CDR1 and CDR2: SGHTA and FQGNSA. This CDR3 contains 16 residues. The CDR3 is CASSNGAGGPQETQYF. CDR3 nucleotides: TGTGCCAGCAGCAACGGAGCGGGGGGGCCCCAAGAGACCCAGTACTTC.

The chain combines TRBV29-1 with TRBJ1-1, with no clear D. The CDR3 runs to 12 residues. V shed 5 bases and J shed 1 base, with 8 bases lying between them. Germline loops: CDR1 SQVTM, CDR2 ANQGSEA. The CDR3 loop is CSVSVRNTEAFF. CDR3 sequence (DNA): TGCAGCGTTTCAGTGAGGAACACTGAAGCTTTCTTT.

The V call is TRBV6-2 or TRBV6-3, the J call TRBJ1-6; D uncertain. Trimming stripped 1 base from V and 8 bases from J, with 6 bases between. The CDR3 has 13 amino acids. Germline V gene sequence: CDR1 MNHEY, CDR2 SVGEGT. CDR3 in DNA: TGTGCCAGCAGTTACTTTCTGGATTCACCCCTCCACTTT. The encoded protein is CASSYFLDSPLHF.

The genes are TRBV6-6 and TRBJ1-2, with a possible D match to TRBD1 (5 bases). The CDR3 runs 16 residues. CDR1 and CDR2 from the germline V gene are MNHNY and SVGAGI (reference sequence). V was clipped by 0 bases and J by 1 base, with 12 bases between them. Written as DNA, the CDR3 is TGTGCCAGCAGTTACTCGAGTCAGGGTCTTAACTATGGCTACACCTTC. Protein sequence: CASSYSSQGLNYGYTF.

V is TRBV11-2 and J is TRBJ1-3; D ambiguous. The CDR3 has 13 residues. V lost 5 bases and J lost 0, with 5 bases in between. Germline V gene data show CDR1 as SGHAT and CDR2 as FQNNGV. CDR3 bases: TGTGCCAGCAGCCGCCTCTCTGGAAACACCATATATTTT. Encoded protein: CASSRLSGNTIYF. The full variable domain, rest sourced from reference TRBV11-2 and TRBJ1-3, is EAGVAQSPRYKIIEKRQSVAFWCNPISGHATLYWYQQILGQGPKLLIQFQNNGVVDDSQLPKDRFSAERLKGVDSTLKIQPAKLEDSAVYLCASSRLSGNTIYFGEGSWLTVV.

The chain joins TRBV7-2 to TRBJ2-1; 7 bases are shared with TRBD1. V dropped 5 bases and J dropped 2; count of bases not matched to a gene: 9. The CDR3 runs 16 residues. Per the germline V gene, CDR1 is SGHTA and CDR2 is FQGNSA. This CDR3 is CASSARDSEPYNEQFF. The CDR3 bases are TGTGCCAGCAGCGCCAGGGACAGCGAACCCTACAATGAGCAGTTCTTC.

The chain couples TRBV7-9 to TRBJ2-5, with D possibly matching TRBD2 (6 bases). The CDR3 sequence is 10 residues long. Per germline, CDR1 SEHNR and CDR2 FQNEAQ (reference sequence). DNA of the CDR3: TGTGCTTCTCGGGGGGAGACCCAGTACTTC. Its translation: CASRGETQYF.

The chain links TRBV23-1 to TRBJ2-7, with no clear D. TRBV23-1 is designated an ORF whose function remains uncertain. The CDR3 loop spans 15 amino acids. V lost 4 bases, J lost 4 bases, and 17 bases lay in between. In DNA, the CDR3 is TGCGCCAGCAGTCCCAGACAAGGCCTGGGTTACGAGCAGTACTTC. This encodes CASSPRQGLGYEQYF.

This clone was observed a single time. The chain is built from TRBV11-2 and TRBJ2-1; 8 nucleotides align to TRBD2. The CDR3 is 15 residues long. The junction had 7 bases not matched to a gene; V was cut back by 5 bases and J by 4 bases. Germline CDR1 reads SGHAT; CDR2 reads FQNNGV. CDR3 DNA: TGTGCCAGCAGCGCCGTAGCGGGGAAGTACAATGAGCAGTTCTTC. Protein: CASSAVAGKYNEQFF.

The chain joins TRBV3-1 (or the pseudogene TRBV3-2) to TRBJ1-2; 9 positions match TRBD1. Per germline, CDR1 LGHDT and CDR2 YNNKEL (reference sequence). The CDR3 loop spans 16 amino acids. Unmatched junction bases numbered 9, after V lost 1 base and J lost 6 bases. The CDR3 DNA reads as TGTGCCAGCAGCCAAGTTACAGGGGGCGCGTTAGATGGCTACACCTTC. Protein product: CASSQVTGGALDGYTF.

V and J are TRBV19 and TRBJ2-7, with D possibly matching TRBD2 (5 bases). Germline CDR1 and CDR2: LNHDA and SQIVND (reference sequence). CDR3 length equals 14 residues. V lost 7 bases, J lost 2 bases, and 15 bases lay in between. The CDR3 here is CASKPSLRAYEQYF. The CDR3 DNA sequence: TGTGCCAGTAAACCATCATTGAGGGCCTACGAGCAGTACTTC.

This clone was detected once. J is TRBJ2-7 and V is TRBV10-3; maybe TRBD1 (6 bases). The CDR3 spans 13 residues. The V end was cut by 10 bases, the J end by 5 bases, with 18 bases between. Germline CDR1 ENHRY, CDR2 SYGVKD. This chain's CDR3 is CATGTLENHEQYF. The CDR3 bases are TGTGCCACCGGGACATTAGAAAACCACGAGCAGTACTTC.

This chain connects TRBV6-5 to TRBJ1-5, with 10 bases that match TRBD1. This CDR3 region has 15 residues. Germline loops: CDR1 MNHEY, CDR2 SVGAGI. V gave up 7 bases and J gave up 4 bases; unmatched junction bases: 7. DNA for the CDR3: TGTGCCAGCACCCCGGACAGGGGGGATAATCAGCCCCAGCATTTT. Translated, it gives CASTPDRGDNQPQHF.

This chain joins TRBV6-5 and TRBJ1-6; no definite D call. Per the germline V gene, CDR1 is MNHEY and CDR2 is SVGAGI. The V and J ends lost 6 bases and 0 bases respectively, with 9 bases between them. This CDR3 comprises 15 residues. DNA of the CDR3: TGTGCCAGCAGGAGTATAGACTCCTATAATTCACCCCTCCACTTT. Translated, it gives CASRSIDSYNSPLHF.

The chain joins TRBV5-1 to TRBJ1-2, with D maybe TRBD1 (5 bases). Germline assignment: CDR1 SGHRS and CDR2 YFSETQ. Trimming cost V 4 bases and J 8 bases, with 15 bases left between them. The CDR3 runs 13 residues. The CDR3 reads CASSHAQGGGYTF. Written as DNA, the CDR3 is TGCGCCAGCAGCCATGCCCAGGGCGGCGGCTACACCTTC.

J is TRBJ2-7 and V is TRBV12-3 or TRBV12-4; 10 nucleotides line up with TRBD1. CDR3 length: 13 residues. In DNA form, the CDR3 reads TGTGCTGTATCGGGACAGGGGTTTGGCGAGCAGTACTTC. As protein: CAVSGQGFGEQYF.